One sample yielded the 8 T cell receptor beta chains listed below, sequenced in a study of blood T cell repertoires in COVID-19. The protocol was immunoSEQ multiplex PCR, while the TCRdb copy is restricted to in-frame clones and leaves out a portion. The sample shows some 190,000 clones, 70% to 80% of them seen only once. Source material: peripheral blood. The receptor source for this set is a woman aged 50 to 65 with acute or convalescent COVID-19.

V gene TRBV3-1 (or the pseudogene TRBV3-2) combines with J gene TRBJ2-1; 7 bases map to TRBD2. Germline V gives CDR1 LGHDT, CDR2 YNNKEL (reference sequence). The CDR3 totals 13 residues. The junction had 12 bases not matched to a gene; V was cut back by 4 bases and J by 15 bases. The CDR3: CASSPPGAGLAFF. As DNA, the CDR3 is TGTGCCAGCAGCCCACCTGGAGCGGGACTGGCGTTCTTC.

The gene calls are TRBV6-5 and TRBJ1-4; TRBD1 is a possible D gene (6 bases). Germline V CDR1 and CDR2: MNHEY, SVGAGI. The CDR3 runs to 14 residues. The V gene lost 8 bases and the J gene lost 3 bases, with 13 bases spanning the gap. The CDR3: CASGGQGSNEKLFF. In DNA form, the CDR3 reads TGTGCCAGCGGCGGGCAGGGGTCTAATGAAAAACTGTTTTTT.

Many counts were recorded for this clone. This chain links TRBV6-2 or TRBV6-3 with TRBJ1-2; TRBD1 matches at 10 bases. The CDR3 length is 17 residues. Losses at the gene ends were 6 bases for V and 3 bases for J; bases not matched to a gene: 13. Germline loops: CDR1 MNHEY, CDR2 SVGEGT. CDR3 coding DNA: TGTGCCAGCAGCCACGATTTGCGGGACAGGGGCCACTATGGCTACACCTTC. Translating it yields CASSHDLRDRGHYGYTF.

CDR3 bases: TGTGCCAGCAGCTTACAGGTGGCAGGGCCAAATAGCAATCAGCCCCAGCATTTT. Protein product: CASSLQVAGPNSNQPQHF. V gene TRBV7-6 combines with J gene TRBJ1-5, with a tentative D call TRBD1 (5 bases). The CDR3 is made up of 18 amino acids. From germline, CDR1 is SGHVS and CDR2 FNYEAQ. V dropped 2 bases and J dropped 0 bases, with 17 bases sitting between them.

CDR3 bases: TGTGCCAGCAGCTTTGGACTAGCGGGATCCGGGGAGCTGTTTTTT. Translating gives CASSFGLAGSGELFF. The chain couples TRBV3-1 (or the pseudogene TRBV3-2) to TRBJ2-2; 12 positions match TRBD2. V shed 5 bases and J 6 bases; nucleotides not matched to a gene: 4. The CDR3 covers 15 residues. Germline V gene lookup returns CDR1 LGHDT and CDR2 YNNKEL (reference sequence).

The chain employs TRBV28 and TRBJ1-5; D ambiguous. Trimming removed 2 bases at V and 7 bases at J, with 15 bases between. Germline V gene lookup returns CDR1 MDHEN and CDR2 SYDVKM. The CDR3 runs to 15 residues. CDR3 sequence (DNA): TGTGCCAGCAGTTTAAGTGGGAGGGAATACCAGCCCCAGCATTTT. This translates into CASSLSGREYQPQHF.

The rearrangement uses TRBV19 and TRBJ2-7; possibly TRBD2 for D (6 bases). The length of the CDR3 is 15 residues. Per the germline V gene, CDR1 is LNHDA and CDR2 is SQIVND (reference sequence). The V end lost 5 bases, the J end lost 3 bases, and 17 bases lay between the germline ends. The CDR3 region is CASSDPGLTVYEQYF. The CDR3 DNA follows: TGTGCCAGTAGTGACCCCGGACTAACGGTCTACGAGCAGTACTTC.

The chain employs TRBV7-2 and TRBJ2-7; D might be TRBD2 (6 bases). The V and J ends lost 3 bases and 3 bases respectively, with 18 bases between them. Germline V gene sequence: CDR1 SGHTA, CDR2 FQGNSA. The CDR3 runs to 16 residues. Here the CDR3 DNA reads TGTGCCAGCAGCTTGGGAGGCATCCCGGGGAACTACGAGCAGTACTTC. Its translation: CASSLGGIPGNYEQYF.